This paragraph covers one T cell receptor beta chain sequence. Its antigen is not identified. The sample originates from a study of cytomegalovirus exposure and HLA in healthy donors. CDR1 is WNHNN and CDR2 is SYGVQD in the germline V gene (reference sequence). V lost 7 bases and J 1 base, leaving 16 bases between the germline ends. CDR3 size: 15 residues. Amplification used 60 Vbeta primers and 13 Jbeta primers. Measured with immunoSEQ multiplex PCR; TCRdb has only the in-frame clones, and not every one. Of roughly 110,000 clones in the sample, around 75% were seen once. Whole-study results and caveats: According to a later analysis, donors in an Asian-associated ancestry cluster reportedly had fewer N-insertions than the roughly 640-donor mean. Researchers left out some V segments, among them TRBV6-2 and TRBV6-3, as indistinguishable. A later analysis by the authors found several of the most significant clusters apparently linked to common viral pathogens. Presence/absence analysis assumed near-uniform sequencing depth across donors.

The origin of this receptor is a woman in her thirties in good health and CMV-seronegative. Source material: PBMCs. The genes are TRBV10-1 and TRBJ1-2; D is perhaps TRBD1 (5 bases). CDR3 sequence (DNA): TGCGCCAGCAAATATCACAGGAAGGGTAACTATGGCTACACCTTC. Protein product: CASKYHRKGNYGYTF.